The rows below give T cell receptor beta chains drawn from one sample of a study of T cell responses to AZD1222 COVID-19 vaccine. The protocol was immunoSEQ multiplex PCR, while the TCRdb copy is restricted to in-frame clones and leaves out a portion. The sample lists tens of thousands of clones; roughly 90% were seen once. Sequencing used peripheral blood, obtained 28 days after the second AZD1222 dose. The receptors stem from an adult who received the AZD1222 COVID-19 vaccine. The CDR3 runs from the conserved cysteine through the conserved F or W. The D gene is left open where the match is weak. Not all rows give a size; the values are once, few, many and, for expanded clones, a class.

v_call	clone_size	j_call	d_call	cdr3_nt	cdr3_aa
TRBV18	-	TRBJ1-1	TRBD1	TGTGCCAGCTCCAGGGCGAGGACAGGGGGCATTGGAGCTTTCTTT	CASSRARTGGIGAFF
TRBV27	-	TRBJ1-1	TRBD1	TGTGCCAGCAGACGGACAGGGATCGACCCTGAAGCTTTCTTT	CASRRTGIDPEAFF
TRBV25-1	-	TRBJ2-1	-	TGTGCCAGCAGTGAATACCGGGGGAGCTACAATGAGCAGTTCTTC	CASSEYRGSYNEQFF
TRBV5-6	-	TRBJ1-2	-	TGTGCCAGCAGCTTTCCAGGGGAAGACTATGGCTACACCTTC	CASSFPGEDYGYTF
TRBV6-6	once	TRBJ2-3	TRBD2	TGTGCCAGCAGTTCTAGCGGGAGTGGGTCAGATACGCAGTATTTT	CASSSSGSGSDTQYF
TRBV6-1	-	TRBJ2-3	TRBD2	TGTGCCAGCAGTGAGGGCGGGAGCCCAGATACGCAGTATTTT	CASSEGGSPDTQYF
TRBV19	-	TRBJ2-7	TRBD1	TGTGCCAGTAGCACCTTCGACAGGGGAATGGGGGAGCAGTACTTC	CASSTFDRGMGEQYF
TRBV5-5	few	TRBJ1-6	TRBD1	TGTGCCAGCAGCTTGACAGGGGGCGATTTGAATTCACCCCTCCACTTT	CASSLTGGDLNSPLHF
TRBV7-3	-	TRBJ2-1	TRBD2	TGTGCCAGCAGCCCCAGCGGGAGTGGTAACAATGAGCAGTTCTTC	CASSPSGSGNNEQFF
TRBV27	once	TRBJ2-2	-	TGTGCCAGCAAGGACACCGGGGAGCTGTTTTTT	CASKDTGELFF
TRBV11-2	-	TRBJ2-2	-	TGTGCCAGCATCCGTCTTAGAGCCGGGGAGCTGTTTTTT	CASIRLRAGELFF
TRBV5-6	-	TRBJ2-7	-	TGTGCCAGCAGCCGAACAGGACCTTTCTACGAGCAGTACTTC	CASSRTGPFYEQYF
TRBV27	-	TRBJ1-1	-	TGTGCCAGCAGTTTTAGGTTACACACTGAAGCTTTCTTT	CASSFRLHTEAFF
TRBV7-2	-	TRBJ2-5	TRBD1	TGTGCCAGCAGCTTTAAAGGAACAGGGGCACAGTACTTC	CASSFKGTGAQYF
TRBV6-5	-	TRBJ2-7	-	TGTGCCAGCCAGGGCTCCTACGAGCAGTACTTC	CASQGSYEQYF
TRBV5-6	-	TRBJ2-2	TRBD1	TGTGCCAGCAGCTCCCTCGGGACAGGGGTGAGGACCGGGGAGCTGTTTTTT	CASSSLGTGVRTGELFF
TRBV3-1/TRBV3-2	few	TRBJ2-4	-	TGTGCCAGCAGCCAATCTGGCAGGGAGGCGAACTTC	CASSQSGREANF
TRBV28	-	TRBJ2-7	TRBD1	TGTGCCAGCAGTCCCCTGACAGGGATCCCCTACGAGCAGTACTTC	CASSPLTGIPYEQYF
TRBV7-9	-	TRBJ1-1	TRBD1	TGTGCCAGCAGCTTAGGGACAGGGATGGCTGAAGCTTTCTTT	CASSLGTGMAEAFF
TRBV2	-	TRBJ1-1	-	TGTGCCAGCTCACAGGACATGAACACTGAAGCTTTCTTT	CASSQDMNTEAFF
TRBV4-1	-	TRBJ2-7	-	TGCGCCAGCAGCCAACGTGGAGCCTACGAGCAGTACTTC	CASSQRGAYEQYF
TRBV15	-	TRBJ2-5	TRBD2	TGTGCCACCAGCAGCAGACTAGCGGGAGCGTTTGAGACCCAGTACTTC	CATSSRLAGAFETQYF
TRBV11-2	-	TRBJ1-1	-	TGTGCCAGCAGCTTAGAAGGGGTAGAGGACACTGAAGCTTTCTTT	CASSLEGVEDTEAFF
TRBV7-9	-	TRBJ1-5	-	TGTGCCAGCAGCTTAGGGCATCCCCTGAGGGAGCCCCAGCATTTT	CASSLGHPLREPQHF
TRBV12-3/TRBV12-4	-	TRBJ2-7	-	TGTGCCAGCAGTTTAGGGGCTAGCTACGAGCAGTACTTC	CASSLGASYEQYF
TRBV28	-	TRBJ2-1	TRBD2	TGTGCCAGCAGTTCACTAGCGGGAGGGCCGAATGAGCAGTTCTTC	CASSSLAGGPNEQFF
TRBV7-3	-	TRBJ2-1	-	TGTGCCAGCAGCAAGACTAGTATTGCCTACAATGAGCAGTTCTTC	CASSKTSIAYNEQFF
TRBV7-9	-	TRBJ2-7	-	TGTGCCAGCAGCGTACGTCACAGGGACCACTACGAGCAGTACTTC	CASSVRHRDHYEQYF
TRBV5-1	-	TRBJ2-7	TRBD1	TGCGCCAGCAACTTTTTCACTAATCCCGGGACAGGGGCCGAGCAGTACTTC	CASNFFTNPGTGAEQYF
TRBV4-1	-	TRBJ2-3	-	TGCGCCAGCAGCCATCGTTTTTTTGCCACAGATACGCAGTATTTT	CASSHRFFATDTQYF
TRBV18	-	TRBJ2-1	-	TGTGCCAGCTCACCACCAACTTACAATGAGCAGTTCTTC	CASSPPTYNEQFF
TRBV28	-	TRBJ1-5	-	TGTGCCAGCAGTTTACCCGGACTTCCAGAGACCCAGCATTTT	CASSLPGLPETQHF
TRBV11-2	-	TRBJ2-7	-	TGTGCCAGCAGCCTAGGGTACACCCCGCAAAACGAGCAGTACTTC	CASSLGYTPQNEQYF
TRBV5-1	-	TRBJ2-1	-	TGCGCCAGCAGCTTGGTGGGGGACTACAATGAGCAGTTCTTC	CASSLVGDYNEQFF
TRBV4-2	once	TRBJ2-1	TRBD2	TGTGCCAGCAGCCAAGCCCTTTTCCGGGAGGGTGAGCAGTTCTTC	CASSQALFREGEQFF
TRBV10-1	-	TRBJ1-5	-	TGCGCCAGCAACCAGGGGTGGGGGAATCAGCCCCAGCATTTT	CASNQGWGNQPQHF
TRBV20-1	-	TRBJ2-2	-	TGCAGTGCTAGTCCTGCCGGGGCCACAGACACCGGGGAGCTGTTTTTT	CSASPAGATDTGELFF
TRBV23-1	-	TRBJ2-7	TRBD2	TGCGCCAGCACCAAAAGGGGTAGCGGGAGGCCGCGATACGAGCAGTACTTC	CASTKRGSGRPRYEQYF
TRBV11-2	-	TRBJ1-1	-	TGTGCCAGCAGCTTAGAACTGGGACTGAACACTGAAGCTTTCTTT	CASSLELGLNTEAFF
TRBV28	-	TRBJ2-5	-	TGTGCCAGCAGGACCAGAGGCAGGGAGACCCAGTACTTC	CASRTRGRETQYF
TRBV21-1	-	TRBJ1-4	-	TGTGCCAGCAGCAAAGGAAGGCCGGACGGACAGGATGAAAAACTGTTTTTT	CASSKGRPDGQDEKLFF
TRBV6-6	-	TRBJ2-4	-	TGTGCCAGCAGTCTACCCTTGGGTCCAGGAGCCAAAAACATTCAGTACTTC	CASSLPLGPGAKNIQYF
TRBV28	-	TRBJ1-4	-	TGTGCCAGCAGTGATGAAAAACTGTTTTTT	CASSDEKLFF